This entry concerns a single TCR beta chain. Its target is unknown. It was with a sample-barcoded 5' primer and a J-beta primer mix that a second PCR of about 7 to 12 cycles was run. CDR3-containing paired-end reads numbering at least 2.5 million came from each sample. Via MiXCR, TCRdb re-called the 5' RACE reads, giving one row per CDR3 protein. The repertoire holds over a million distinct CDR3 sequences, with 55% to 75% as singletons. Isolation recovered at least 7 million PBMCs from every sample. This sample is part of a study of blood T cells in healthy people across ages. The study, taken as a whole, reports: Naive CD4+ cells and diversity were both higher in long-lived donors than in aged donors. Because donor CMV status was unknown, expanded clonotype changes were possibly confounded.

The TCR was taken from a man aged 18 to 29 in good health. Sequencing was performed on blood.

The chain's CDR3 is CASSSGTRLPTDTQYF. The CDR3 DNA reads TGTGCCAGCAGTTCCGGGACACGATTGCCCACAGATACGCAGTATTTT. The rearrangement links TRBV6-5 to TRBJ2-3; a possible D gene is TRBD1 (6 bases). Trimming pared 4 bases from V and 2 bases from J, leaving 16 bases between. Germline assignment: CDR1 MNHEY and CDR2 SVGAGI. The CDR3 extends over 16 amino acids.